Described below is a single T cell receptor beta chain sequence and its context. The sample is drawn from a study of blood T cell repertoires in COVID-19. Only in-frame clones appear in the TCRdb table, and some are missing; sequencing was by immunoSEQ multiplex PCR. The sample lists roughly 250,000 clones, more than 80% occurring once. CDR3 size: 14 residues. The V gene's germline CDR1 is LNHDA and CDR2 SQIVND (reference sequence). V shed 5 bases and J shed 1 base, with 11 bases lying between them. Sample: peripheral blood. V is TRBV19 and J is TRBJ1-1; the D is unclear. This sequence was found in a woman aged 40 to 50 with acute or convalescent COVID-19. As DNA, the CDR3 is TGTGCCAGTAGTGGCACAGCTGAGAACACTGAAGCTTTCTTT. It specifies CASSGTAENTEAFF.